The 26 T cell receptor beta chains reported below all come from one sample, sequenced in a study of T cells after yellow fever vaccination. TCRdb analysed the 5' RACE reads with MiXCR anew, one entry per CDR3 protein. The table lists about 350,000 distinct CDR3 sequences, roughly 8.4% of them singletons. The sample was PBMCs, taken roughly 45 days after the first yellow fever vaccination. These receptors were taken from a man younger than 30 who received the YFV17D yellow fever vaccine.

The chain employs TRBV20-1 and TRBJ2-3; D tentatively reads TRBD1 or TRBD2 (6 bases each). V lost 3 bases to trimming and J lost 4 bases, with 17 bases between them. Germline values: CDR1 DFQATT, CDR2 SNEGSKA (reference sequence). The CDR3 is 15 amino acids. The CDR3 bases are TGCAGTGCTAGTAGGAGCGCTAGGGGGGCAGATACGCAGTATTTT. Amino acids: CSASRSARGADTQYF.

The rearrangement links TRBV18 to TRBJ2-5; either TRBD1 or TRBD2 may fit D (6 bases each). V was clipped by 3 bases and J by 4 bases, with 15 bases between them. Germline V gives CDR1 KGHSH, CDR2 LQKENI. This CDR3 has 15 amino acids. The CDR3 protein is CASSPWREGGETQYF. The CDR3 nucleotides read TGTGCCAGCTCACCTTGGAGGGAAGGGGGAGAGACCCAGTACTTC.

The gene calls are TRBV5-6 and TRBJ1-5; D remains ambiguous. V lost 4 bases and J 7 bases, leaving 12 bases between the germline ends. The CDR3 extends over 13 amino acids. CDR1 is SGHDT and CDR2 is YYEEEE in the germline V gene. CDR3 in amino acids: CASSRGLGQPQHF. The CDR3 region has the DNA TGTGCCAGCAGCAGAGGACTTGGCCAGCCCCAGCATTTT.

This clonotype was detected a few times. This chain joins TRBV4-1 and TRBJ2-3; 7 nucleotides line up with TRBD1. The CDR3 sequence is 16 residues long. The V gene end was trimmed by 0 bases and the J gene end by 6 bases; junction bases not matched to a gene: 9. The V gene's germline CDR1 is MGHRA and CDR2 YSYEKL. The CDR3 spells CASSQEGTERLDTQYF. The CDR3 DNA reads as TGCGCCAGCAGCCAAGAGGGGACAGAAAGGTTGGATACGCAGTATTTT.

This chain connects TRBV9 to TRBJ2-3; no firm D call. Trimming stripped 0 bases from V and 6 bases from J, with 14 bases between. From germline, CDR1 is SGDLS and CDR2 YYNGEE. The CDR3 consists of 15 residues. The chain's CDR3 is CASSVDHRRLDTQYF. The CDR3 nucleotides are TGTGCCAGCAGCGTAGACCACCGGCGTCTGGATACGCAGTATTTT. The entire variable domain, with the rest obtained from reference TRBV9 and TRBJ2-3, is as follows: DSGVTQTPKHLITATGQRVTLRCSPRSGDLSVYWYQQSLDQGLQFLIQYYNGEERAKGNILERFSAQQFPDLHSELNLSSLELGDSALYFCASSVDHRRLDTQYFGPGTRLTVL.

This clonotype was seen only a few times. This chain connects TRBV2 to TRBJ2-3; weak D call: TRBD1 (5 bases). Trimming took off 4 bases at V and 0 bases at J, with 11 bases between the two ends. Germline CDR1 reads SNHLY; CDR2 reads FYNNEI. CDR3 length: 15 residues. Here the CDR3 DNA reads TGTGCCAGCAGTGGGCAGGGAACTAGCACAGATACGCAGTATTTT. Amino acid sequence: CASSGQGTSTDTQYF.

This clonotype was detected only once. The CDR3, as DNA: TGTGCCAGCAGTCATCCAGGGCGGCCAGATACGCAGTATTTT. It codes for CASSHPGRPDTQYF. The chain is built from TRBV25-1 and TRBJ2-3; TRBD1 is a possible D gene (5 bases). The CDR3 totals 14 residues. The V gene's germline CDR1 is MGHDK and CDR2 SYGVNS. The germline V and J ends were trimmed by 5 bases and 4 bases, with 13 bases remaining between them.

CDR3: CASSVGQGAGGELFF. CDR3 coding DNA: TGTGCCAGCAGCGTGGGACAGGGGGCAGGGGGGGAGCTGTTTTTT. J is TRBJ2-2 and V is TRBV7-3; 12 bases align to TRBD1. With 5 bases clipped from V and 8 bases from J, the junction kept 6 bases outside the gene matches. The CDR3 totals 15 residues. CDR1 and CDR2 (germline): SGHTA, FQGTGA.

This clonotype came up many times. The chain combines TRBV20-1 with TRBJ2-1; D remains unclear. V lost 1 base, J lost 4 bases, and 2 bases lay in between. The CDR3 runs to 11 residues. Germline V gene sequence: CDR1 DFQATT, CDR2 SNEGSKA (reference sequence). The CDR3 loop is CSARGYNEQFF. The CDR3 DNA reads TGCAGTGCTAGAGGGTACAATGAGCAGTTCTTC.

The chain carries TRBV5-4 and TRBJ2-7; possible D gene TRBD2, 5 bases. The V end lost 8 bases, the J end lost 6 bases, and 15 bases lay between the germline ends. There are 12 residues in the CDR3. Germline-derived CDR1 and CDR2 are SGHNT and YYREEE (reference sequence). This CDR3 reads CASSAAAGEQYV. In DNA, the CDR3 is TGTGCCAGTAGCGCCGCCGCGGGCGAGCAGTACGTC.

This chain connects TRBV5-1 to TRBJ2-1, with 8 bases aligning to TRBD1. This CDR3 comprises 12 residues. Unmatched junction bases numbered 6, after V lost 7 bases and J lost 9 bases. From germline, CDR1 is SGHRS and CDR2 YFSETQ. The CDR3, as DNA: TGCGCCAGCGGGCCAGGGGGCCTTGAGCAGTTCTTC. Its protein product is CASGPGGLEQFF.

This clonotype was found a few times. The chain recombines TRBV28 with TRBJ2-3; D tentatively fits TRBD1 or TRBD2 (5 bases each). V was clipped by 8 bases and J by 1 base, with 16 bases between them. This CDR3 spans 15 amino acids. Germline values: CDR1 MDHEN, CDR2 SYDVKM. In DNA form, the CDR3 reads TGTGCCAGCGACTTGGGGCGGGCGGGCACAGATACGCAGTATTTT. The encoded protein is CASDLGRAGTDTQYF.

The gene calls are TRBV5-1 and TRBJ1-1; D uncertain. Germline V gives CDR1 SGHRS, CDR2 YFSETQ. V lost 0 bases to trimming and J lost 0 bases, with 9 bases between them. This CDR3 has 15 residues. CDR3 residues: CASSLVLGMNTEAFF. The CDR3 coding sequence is TGCGCCAGCAGCTTGGTGCTGGGGATGAACACTGAAGCTTTCTTT.

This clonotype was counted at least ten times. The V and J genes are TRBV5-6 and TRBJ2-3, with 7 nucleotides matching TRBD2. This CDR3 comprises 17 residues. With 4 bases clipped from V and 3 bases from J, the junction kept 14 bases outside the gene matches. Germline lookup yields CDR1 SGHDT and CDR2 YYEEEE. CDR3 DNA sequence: TGTGCCAGCAGCCCACGGGGCGCGGGGGTTAAAACAGATACGCAGTATTTT. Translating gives CASSPRGAGVKTDTQYF. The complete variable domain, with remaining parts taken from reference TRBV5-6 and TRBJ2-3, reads DAGVTQSPTHLIKTRGQQVTLRCSPKSGHDTVSWYQQALGQGPQFIFQYYEEEERQRGNFPDRFSGHQFPNYSSELNVNALLLGDSALYLCASSPRGAGVKTDTQYFGPGTRLTVL.

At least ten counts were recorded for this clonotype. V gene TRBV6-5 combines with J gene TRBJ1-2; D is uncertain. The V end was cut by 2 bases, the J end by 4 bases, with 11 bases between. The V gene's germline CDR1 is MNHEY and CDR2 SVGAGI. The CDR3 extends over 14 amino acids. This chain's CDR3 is CASSYGQVSYGYTF. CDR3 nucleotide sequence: TGTGCCAGCAGTTACGGTCAGGTCTCCTATGGCTACACCTTC.

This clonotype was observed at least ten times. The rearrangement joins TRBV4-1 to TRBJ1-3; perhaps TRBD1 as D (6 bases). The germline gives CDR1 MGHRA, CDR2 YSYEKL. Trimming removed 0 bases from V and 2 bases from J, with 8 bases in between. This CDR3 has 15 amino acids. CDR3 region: CASSQEGTPGNTIYF. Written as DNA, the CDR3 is TGCGCCAGCAGCCAAGAGGGGACACCTGGAAACACCATATATTTT.

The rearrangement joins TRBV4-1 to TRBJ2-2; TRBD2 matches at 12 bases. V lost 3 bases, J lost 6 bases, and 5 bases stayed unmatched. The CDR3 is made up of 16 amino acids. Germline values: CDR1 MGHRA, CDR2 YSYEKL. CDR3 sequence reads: CASSHERLAGAGELFF. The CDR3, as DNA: TGCGCCAGCAGCCATGAGCGACTAGCGGGGGCCGGGGAGCTGTTTTTT.

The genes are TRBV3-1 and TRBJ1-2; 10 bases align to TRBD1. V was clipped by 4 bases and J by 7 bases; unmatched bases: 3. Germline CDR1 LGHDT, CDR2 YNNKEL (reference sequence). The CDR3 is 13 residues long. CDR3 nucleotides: TGTGCCAGCAGCCGGACAGGGGGGTTTGGCTACACCTTC. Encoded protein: CASSRTGGFGYTF.

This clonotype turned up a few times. The CDR3 region has the DNA TGTGCCAGCAAGACAGTTAATGAAAAACTGTTTTTT. Translating gives CASKTVNEKLFF. The chain couples TRBV6-2 or TRBV6-3 to TRBJ1-4, with D perhaps matching TRBD1 (5 bases). Trimming took off 7 bases at V and 4 bases at J, with 7 bases between the two ends. CDR1 is MNHEY, CDR2 SVGEGT, per germline. This CDR3 has 12 residues.

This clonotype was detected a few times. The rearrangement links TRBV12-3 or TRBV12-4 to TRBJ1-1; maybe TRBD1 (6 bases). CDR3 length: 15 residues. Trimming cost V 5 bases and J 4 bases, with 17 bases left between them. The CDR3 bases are TGTGCCAGCAGTCTTCGGCTATACAGGGCCACTGAAGCTTTCTTT. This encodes CASSLRLYRATEAFF.

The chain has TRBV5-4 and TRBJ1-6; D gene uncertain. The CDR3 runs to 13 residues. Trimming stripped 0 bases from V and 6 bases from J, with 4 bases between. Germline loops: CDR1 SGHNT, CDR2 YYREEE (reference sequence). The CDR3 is CASSLASNSPLHF. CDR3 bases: TGTGCCAGCAGCTTGGCAAGTAATTCACCCCTCCACTTT.

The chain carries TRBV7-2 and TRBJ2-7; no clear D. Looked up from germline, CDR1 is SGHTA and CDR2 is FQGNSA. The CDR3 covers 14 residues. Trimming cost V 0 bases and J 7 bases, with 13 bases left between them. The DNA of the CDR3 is TGTGCCAGCAGCTTAGCCCCCAGGTTAATGGAGCAGTACGTC. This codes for CASSLAPRLMEQYV.

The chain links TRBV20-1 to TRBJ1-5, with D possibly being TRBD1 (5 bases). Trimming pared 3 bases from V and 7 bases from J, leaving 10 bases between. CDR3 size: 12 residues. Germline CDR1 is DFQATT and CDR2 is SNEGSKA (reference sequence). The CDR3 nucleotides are TGCAGTGCTAGTGAGGGGAACCAGCCCCAGCATTTT. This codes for CSASEGNQPQHF.

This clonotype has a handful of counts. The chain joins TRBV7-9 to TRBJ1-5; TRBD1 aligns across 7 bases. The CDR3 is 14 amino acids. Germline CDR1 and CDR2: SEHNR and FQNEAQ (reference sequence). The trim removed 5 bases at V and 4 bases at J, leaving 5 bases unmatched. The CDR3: CASSQGGNNQPQHF. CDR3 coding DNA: TGTGCCAGCAGCCAGGGGGGGAATAATCAGCCCCAGCATTTT.

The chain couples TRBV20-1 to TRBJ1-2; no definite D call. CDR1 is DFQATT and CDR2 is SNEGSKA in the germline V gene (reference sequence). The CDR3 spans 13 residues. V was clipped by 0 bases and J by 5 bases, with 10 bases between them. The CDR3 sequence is CSARDLSGYGYTF. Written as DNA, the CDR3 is TGCAGTGCTAGAGATCTCAGCGGATATGGCTACACCTTC.

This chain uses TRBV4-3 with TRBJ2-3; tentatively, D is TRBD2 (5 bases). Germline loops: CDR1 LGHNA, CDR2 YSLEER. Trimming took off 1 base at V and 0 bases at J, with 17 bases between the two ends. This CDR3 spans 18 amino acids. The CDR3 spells CASSQVTQRAGSTDTQYF. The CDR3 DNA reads TGCGCCAGCAGCCAAGTCACCCAGAGGGCGGGCAGCACAGATACGCAGTATTTT.